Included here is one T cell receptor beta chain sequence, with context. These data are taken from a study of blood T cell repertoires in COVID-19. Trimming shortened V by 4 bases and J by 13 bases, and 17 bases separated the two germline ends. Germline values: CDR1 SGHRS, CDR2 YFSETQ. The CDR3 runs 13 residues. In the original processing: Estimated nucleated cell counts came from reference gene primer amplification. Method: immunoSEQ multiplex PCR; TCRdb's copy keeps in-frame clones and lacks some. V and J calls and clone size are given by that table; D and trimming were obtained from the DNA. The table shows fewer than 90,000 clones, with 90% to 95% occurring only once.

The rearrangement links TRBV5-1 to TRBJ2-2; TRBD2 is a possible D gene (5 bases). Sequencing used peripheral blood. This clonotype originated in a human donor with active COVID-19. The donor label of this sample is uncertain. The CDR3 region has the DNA TGCGCCAGCAGCCCCAGAGGGTCGTACGGGCTGTTTTTT. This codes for CASSPRGSYGLFF.